These 23 T cell receptor beta chains came from one sample sequenced in a study of somatic mutations in cytotoxic T cells in rheumatoid arthritis. Only in-frame clones appear in the TCRdb table, and some are missing; sequencing was by immunoSEQ multiplex PCR. In the table there are 13,000 or so clones, 82% of which are singletons. Sequencing was done on a sample of CD8+ T cells sorted from blood. The receptors here all came from an adult with rheumatoid arthritis.

The chain links TRBV18 to TRBJ1-2; D unclear. Trimming left V 0 bases short and J 0 bases short, with 2 bases between. Germline lookup yields CDR1 KGHSH and CDR2 LQKENI. The CDR3 extends over 13 amino acids. CDR3 amino acids: CASSPPANYGYTF. Written as DNA, the CDR3 is TGTGCCAGCTCACCACCAGCTAACTATGGCTACACCTTC.

This rearrangement joins TRBV7-9 to TRBJ2-7, with D unresolved. The germline V gene encodes CDR1 SEHNR and CDR2 FQNEAQ (reference sequence). The CDR3 loop spans 14 amino acids. V lost 7 bases and J 6 bases, leaving 19 bases between the germline ends. The chain's CDR3 is CASTLGRTVSEQYF. As DNA, the CDR3 is TGTGCCAGCACCCTCGGAAGGACGGTCTCCGAGCAGTACTTC.

J is TRBJ2-6 and V is TRBV9, with D hard to call. V was pared by 0 bases and J by 2 bases, with 12 bases between. Germline values: CDR1 SGDLS, CDR2 YYNGEE. This CDR3 is 17 amino acids long. The CDR3 nucleotides are TGTGCCAGCAGCGTAGGAGTCCCAAAGACTGGGGCCAACGTCCTGACTTTC. It specifies CASSVGVPKTGANVLTF.

This chain uses TRBV28 with TRBJ2-5, with 7 bases matching TRBD2. Unmatched junction bases numbered 12, after V lost 2 bases and J lost 3 bases. Germline-derived CDR1 and CDR2 are MDHEN and SYDVKM. CDR3 length: 17 residues. As DNA, the CDR3 is TGTGCCAGCAGTTTAGGCCGCCTAGCGGTCCGTAAAGAGACCCAGTACTTC. This codes for CASSLGRLAVRKETQYF. Filled out from reference TRBV28 and TRBJ2-5, the complete variable domain reads DVKVTQSSRYLVKRTGEKVFLECVQDMDHENMFWYRQDPGLGLRLIYFSYDVKMKEKGDIPEGYSVSREKKERFSLILESASTNQTSMYLCASSLGRLAVRKETQYFGPGTRLLVL.

This chain links TRBV14 with TRBJ2-1, with D tentatively TRBD1 or TRBD2 (5 bases each). The germline CDR1 and CDR2 sequences are SGHDN and FVKESK. V gave up 1 base and J gave up 0 bases, with 10 bases separating them. The CDR3 consists of 16 residues. For the CDR3, the DNA is TGTGCCAGCAGCCAAGGGCTGGGGGACTCCTACAATGAGCAGTTCTTC. This gives the protein CASSQGLGDSYNEQFF.

The chain carries TRBV27 and TRBJ1-5, with D maybe TRBD1 (6 bases). V was pared by 8 bases and J by 2 bases, with 19 bases between. CDR1 and CDR2 (germline): MNHEY, SMNVEV (reference sequence). The CDR3 spans 16 residues. Written as DNA, the CDR3 is TGTGCCAGCCGCAGCGCTTATGGGGGCCGCAATCAGCCCCAGCATTTT. It translates to CASRSAYGGRNQPQHF.

The genes are TRBV4-1 and TRBJ2-7; D perhaps matches TRBD2 (5 bases). The CDR3 covers 15 residues. The germline gives CDR1 MGHRA, CDR2 YSYEKL. Trimming left V 0 bases short and J 4 bases short, with 13 bases between. The CDR3 loop is CASSQESSGFYEQYF. CDR3 DNA sequence: TGCGCCAGCAGCCAAGAGAGCAGCGGTTTTTACGAGCAGTACTTC.

The chain links TRBV9 to TRBJ2-2, with 11 bases identical to TRBD2. The ends lost 3 bases at V and 0 bases at J; junction bases unmatched: 1. The CDR3 extends over 16 amino acids. Germline V gene sequence: CDR1 SGDLS, CDR2 YYNGEE. The CDR3 spells CASSGGLAANTGELFF. CDR3 nucleotides: TGTGCCAGCAGCGGGGGACTAGCGGCGAACACCGGGGAGCTGTTTTTT. The entire variable domain, with the rest obtained from reference TRBV9 and TRBJ2-2, is as follows: DSGVTQTPKHLITATGQRVTLRCSPRSGDLSVYWYQQSLDQGLQFLIQYYNGEERAKGNILERFSAQQFPDLHSELNLSSLELGDSALYFCASSGGLAANTGELFFGEGSRLTVL.

This clone was observed a handful of times. The V call is TRBV10-3, the J call TRBJ1-1; tentatively, D is TRBD1 (5 bases). This CDR3 spans 12 amino acids. The germline V and J ends were trimmed by 0 bases and 11 bases, with 10 bases remaining between them. Germline V CDR1 and CDR2: ENHRY, SYGVKD. The CDR3 protein is CAISESVRVAFF. The CDR3 DNA follows: TGTGCCATCAGTGAGTCGGTCAGGGTGGCTTTCTTT.

This chain joins TRBV19 and TRBJ1-5; 8 bases line up with TRBD1. This CDR3 region has 16 residues. The trim removed 5 bases at V and 3 bases at J, leaving 9 bases unmatched. Germline V gene lookup returns CDR1 LNHDA and CDR2 SQIVND (reference sequence). The CDR3 is CASSPRGTGSNQPQHF. The CDR3 DNA is TGTGCCAGTAGTCCGAGGGGGACAGGCTCCAATCAGCCCCAGCATTTT. Full variable domain (remainder filled in from reference TRBV19 and TRBJ1-5): DGGITQSPKYLFRKEGQNVTLSCEQNLNHDAMYWYRQDPGQGLRLIYYSQIVNDFQKGDIAEGYSVSREKKESFPLTVTSAQKNPTAFYLCASSPRGTGSNQPQHFGDGTRLSIL.

This rearrangement joins TRBV11-3 to TRBJ1-1; D remains unclear. Trimming took 4 bases from V and 6 from J, leaving 12 bases between them. Germline V CDR1 and CDR2: SGHNT, YENEEA. The CDR3 runs 13 residues. The DNA of the CDR3 is TGTGCCAGCAGCTACGGACCGGGAGCTGAAGCTTTCTTT. As protein: CASSYGPGAEAFF. Combining the CDR3 with reference TRBV11-3 and TRBJ1-1 gives the whole variable domain EAGVVQSPRYKIIEKKQPVAFWCNPISGHNTLYWYLQNLGQGPELLIRYENEEAVDDSQLPKDRFSAERLKGVDSTLKIQPAELGDSAVYLCASSYGPGAEAFFGQGTRLTVV.

V is TRBV5-5 and J is TRBJ1-6; TRBD1 matches at 7 bases. The CDR3 contains 17 residues. Germline trimming cut 4 bases from V and 1 base from J; bases unmatched to any gene: 8. The germline gives CDR1 SGHKS, CDR2 YYEKEE (reference sequence). CDR3 amino acids: CASSTMDRPSYNSPLHF. The CDR3 DNA is TGTGCCAGCAGCACGATGGACAGGCCGTCCTATAATTCACCCCTCCACTTT.

This clone was seen only once. This sequence joins TRBV7-2 and TRBJ1-2; TRBD1 agrees at 7 bases. Germline trimming cut 1 base from V and 2 bases from J; bases unmatched to any gene: 4. The CDR3 length is 15 residues. Per germline, CDR1 SGHTA and CDR2 FQGNSA. The CDR3 is CASSLGTGVNYGYTF. CDR3 coding DNA: TGTGCCAGCAGCTTAGGGACAGGCGTCAACTATGGCTACACCTTC.

This clone was seen more than once but under ten times. This chain connects TRBV30 to TRBJ2-7; TRBD2 matches at 7 bases. The ends lost 3 bases at V and 2 bases at J; junction bases unmatched: 4. This CDR3 spans 13 amino acids. Per germline, CDR1 GTSNPN and CDR2 SVGIG (reference sequence). Written as DNA, the CDR3 is TGTGCCTGGAGGGCTAGCGGCGCCTACGAGCAGTACTTC. This sequence encodes CAWRASGAYEQYF. Full variable domain (rest looked up from reference TRBV30 and TRBJ2-7): SQTIHQWPATLVQPVGSPLSLECTVEGTSNPNLYWYRQAAGRGLQLLFYSVGIGQISSEVPQNLSASRPQDRQFILSSKKLLLSDSGFYLCAWRASGAYEQYFGPGTRLTVT.

CDR3 amino acids: CASSLGYTEAFF. The CDR3 bases are TGTGCCAGCAGCTTGGGTTACACTGAAGCTTTCTTT. V and J are TRBV5-6 and TRBJ1-1; the D is unclear. CDR1 and CDR2 from the germline V gene are SGHDT and YYEEEE. V lost 0 bases, J lost 3 bases, and 3 bases lay in between. The CDR3 runs to 12 residues.

This clone was recorded once. CDR3 in DNA: TGTGCCAGCAGTTTAACGGTGGAGAGCTCCTACGAGCAGTACTTC. Translating it yields CASSLTVESSYEQYF. This chain connects TRBV27 to TRBJ2-7; D gene uncertain. The germline V and J ends were trimmed by 2 bases and 0 bases, with 11 bases remaining between them. Per germline, CDR1 MNHEY and CDR2 SMNVEV (reference sequence). The CDR3 sequence is 15 residues long.

V is TRBV10-2 and J is TRBJ2-7; the D gene is possibly TRBD1 (5 bases). The V gene's germline CDR1 is WSHSY and CDR2 SAAADI. The CDR3 is 12 amino acids. The germline V and J ends were trimmed by 6 bases and 3 bases, with 9 bases remaining between them. CDR3 amino acids: CASSLDNYEQYF. The CDR3 DNA sequence: TGCGCCAGCAGCCTGGACAACTACGAGCAGTACTTC.

V usage is TRBV27 and J usage is TRBJ2-1; TRBD2 is a possible D gene (5 bases). Trimming pared 4 bases from V and 4 bases from J, leaving 11 bases between. The CDR3 is made up of 14 amino acids. Germline CDR1 is MNHEY and CDR2 is SMNVEV (reference sequence). The CDR3 nucleotides read TGTGCCAGCAGTTCCTTAGCGTTGTACAATGAGCAGTTCTTC. Protein sequence: CASSSLALYNEQFF.

This clone was found a few times. J is TRBJ2-5 and V is TRBV7-2; TRBD2 matches 15 bases. Losses at the gene ends were 5 bases for V and 7 bases for J; bases not matched to a gene: 2. Looked up from germline, CDR1 is SGHTA and CDR2 is FQGNSA. The CDR3 totals 14 residues. The CDR3 loop is CASSPGLAGGTQYF. CDR3 nucleotides: TGTGCCAGCAGCCCGGGACTAGCGGGGGGGACCCAGTACTTC.

The chain uses TRBV4-1 and TRBJ1-4, with D unclear. The V end was cut by 0 bases, the J end by 6 bases, with 11 bases between. This CDR3 has 15 residues. Germline assignment: CDR1 MGHRA and CDR2 YSYEKL. The CDR3 protein is CASSQDLYQYEKLFF. DNA for the CDR3: TGCGCCAGCAGCCAAGATCTTTACCAGTATGAAAAACTGTTTTTT.

The chain combines TRBV27 with TRBJ2-1; 8 nucleotides align to TRBD2. This CDR3 has 15 residues. CDR1 is MNHEY and CDR2 is SMNVEV in the germline V gene (reference sequence). The V and J ends lost 4 bases and 6 bases, in that order; junction bases with no gene match: 8. CDR3 sequence reads: CASSSGLGGTNEQFF. CDR3 coding DNA: TGTGCCAGCAGTTCGGGACTAGGTGGGACCAATGAGCAGTTCTTC.

This clone occurred once. V gene TRBV28 combines with J gene TRBJ2-7; D not certain. The germline V gene has CDR1 MDHEN and CDR2 SYDVKM. The V gene lost 2 bases and the J gene lost 2 bases, with 7 bases spanning the gap. The CDR3 totals 13 residues. CDR3 coding DNA: TGTGCCAGCAGTTTAGGGTTCACCTACGAGCAGTACTTC. Its protein is CASSLGFTYEQYF.

Only a few counts were recorded for this clone. This chain uses TRBV19 with TRBJ2-7; possible D gene TRBD2, 6 bases. The CDR3 sequence is 13 residues long. The V end lost 5 bases, the J end lost 7 bases, and 15 bases lay between the germline ends. Germline values: CDR1 LNHDA, CDR2 SQIVND (reference sequence). CDR3 region: CASSPDGGGEQYF. CDR3 sequence (DNA): TGTGCCAGTAGTCCAGACGGGGGTGGTGAGCAGTACTTC.